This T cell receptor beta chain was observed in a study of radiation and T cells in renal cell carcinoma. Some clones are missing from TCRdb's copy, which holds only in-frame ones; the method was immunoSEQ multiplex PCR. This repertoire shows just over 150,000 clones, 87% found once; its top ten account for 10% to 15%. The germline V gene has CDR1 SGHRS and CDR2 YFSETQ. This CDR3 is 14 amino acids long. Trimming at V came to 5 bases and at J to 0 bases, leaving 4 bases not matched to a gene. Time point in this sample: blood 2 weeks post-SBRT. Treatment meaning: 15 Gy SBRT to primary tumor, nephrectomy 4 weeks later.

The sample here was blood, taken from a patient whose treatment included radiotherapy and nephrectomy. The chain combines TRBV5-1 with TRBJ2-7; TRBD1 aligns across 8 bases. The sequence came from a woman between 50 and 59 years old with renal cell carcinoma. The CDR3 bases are TGCGCCAGCAGACGGACAGGGAGCTCCTACGAGCAGTACTTC. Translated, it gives CASRRTGSSYEQYF.